The 6 T cell receptor beta chains below come from one sample, sequenced in a study of blood T cell repertoires in COVID-19. Sequencing was performed with immunoSEQ multiplex PCR; in TCRdb, only in-frame clones are kept and a portion is missing. The sample has 250,000 or so clones; 86% are singletons. What was sequenced was PBMCs or T cells enriched from blood (not recorded which). The receptor source for this set is a woman aged 50 to 60 who had recovered from COVID-19.

The gene calls are TRBV18 and TRBJ2-4, with D possibly being TRBD2 (6 bases). Germline CDR1 is KGHSH and CDR2 is LQKENI. The CDR3 totals 15 residues. Trimming pared 3 bases from V and 7 bases from J, leaving 16 bases between. The CDR3 DNA reads TGTGCCAGCTCACCCCTTGGGTCGGGGGAGAACATTCAGTACTTC. This encodes CASSPLGSGENIQYF.

V is TRBV21-1 and J is TRBJ1-2. TRBV21-1 is marked as a pseudogene. The CDR3 runs 13 residues. The CDR3 region is CASSKVGGRGYTF. The CDR3 DNA is TGTGCCAGCAGCAAAGTGGGGGGACGTGGCTACACCTTC.

This chain uses TRBV7-2 with TRBJ2-7; D perhaps matches TRBD1 (6 bases). V was cut by 5 bases and J by 2 bases, with 10 bases left in between. Germline assignment: CDR1 SGHTA and CDR2 FQGNSA. The CDR3 consists of 13 residues. The CDR3 bases are TGTGCCAGCAGCAACAGGGCTACCTACGAGCAGTACTTC. This encodes CASSNRATYEQYF.

The genes are TRBV7-2 and TRBJ1-4; D is undetermined. Germline CDR1 and CDR2: SGHTA and FQGNSA. V was cut by 5 bases and J by 6 bases, with 13 bases left in between. This CDR3 contains 14 residues. The CDR3 protein is CASSLGPGYEKLFF. The CDR3 DNA is TGTGCCAGCAGCCTTGGGCCCGGATATGAAAAACTGTTTTTT.

The CDR3 sequence is CASSLESGLARNEQFF. CDR3 nucleotide sequence: TGTGCCAGCAGCTTAGAGTCGGGACTAGCTCGCAATGAGCAGTTCTTC. The V gene is TRBV7-2, the J gene TRBJ2-1, with 9 bases that match TRBD2. From germline, CDR1 is SGHTA and CDR2 FQGNSA. The CDR3 contains 16 residues. The V gene end was trimmed by 1 base and the J gene end by 6 bases; junction bases not matched to a gene: 7.

This clone was counted a few times. The rearrangement joins TRBV30 to TRBJ2-1; no firm D call. The ends were cut back, 1 base at V and 1 base at J, with 11 bases in the middle. Per germline, CDR1 GTSNPN and CDR2 SVGIG (reference sequence). This CDR3 comprises 15 residues. CDR3 sequence reads: CAWSEAERSYNEQFF. DNA of the CDR3: TGTGCCTGGAGTGAGGCGGAGAGATCCTACAATGAGCAGTTCTTC.